This T cell receptor beta chain was recorded in a study of molecular identifiers for immune sequencing clone quantification. CDR1 and CDR2 from the germline V gene are LNHDA and SQIVND (reference sequence). The V gene end was trimmed by 8 bases and the J gene end by 4 bases; junction bases not matched to a gene: 16. This CDR3 is 17 amino acids long. TCRdb re-called the PCR reads through MiXCR, storing one row per CDR3 protein. The sample includes about 320,000 distinct CDR3 sequences, around a fifth seen only once; the top ten take about 0.81%. The rearrangement links TRBV19 to TRBJ2-2; 7 bases agree with TRBD1. This clonotype was sampled from a human donor in good health. Some libraries in this study had Jurkat cell RNA spiked in. Sequenced material: naive CD8+ T cells from blood, with Jurkat cell RNA spiked in. Subset meaning: FACS-sorted CD8+CD4-CCR7+CD45RA+ naive T cells. CDR3 residues: CASGEWTGEVFTGELFF. The CDR3 region has the DNA TGTGCCAGTGGTGAATGGACAGGAGAAGTTTTCACCGGGGAGCTGTTTTTT.